A selection of T cell receptor beta chains follows, all from one sample in a study of CD8+ T cells in alopecia areata. The repertoire was sequenced with immunoSEQ multiplex PCR; TCRdb's copy has only in-frame clones and lacks some. The sample lists roughly 120,000 clones, 56% occurring once. This material consisted of CD4+ T cells sorted from blood, taken at week 24, from a patient treated with tofacitinib. These TCRs come from a human donor with alopecia areata. The conserved cysteine and the conserved F or W are not part of the CDR3 here.

j_gene	v_gene	CDR3aa
TRBJ1-1	TRBV7-2	ASSFTPQGKTEAF
TRBJ2-5	TRBV7-2	ASSLFGARETQY
TRBJ2-3	TRBV29-1	SVVPRGKTDTQY
TRBJ2-1	TRBV19	ASSIGEDIPF
TRBJ2-7	TRBV6-1	ASSEQGGYEQY
TRBJ2-5	TRBV7-9	ASSLVWETQY
TRBJ1-5	TRBV2	ASSLNQPQH
TRBJ2-7	TRBV5-6	ASSTSGEQY
TRBJ1-1	TRBV29-1	SVGRALNTEAF
TRBJ2-5	TRBV29-1	SVLLGGGKETQY
TRBJ2-7	TRBV7-2	ASSWAGSYEQY
TRBJ2-7	TRBV5-1	ASSLEGPYEQY
TRBJ2-2	TRBV5-6	ASSLEGRRKSTGELF
TRBJ1-2	TRBV18	ASSPLSRGDGYT
TRBJ2-2	TRBV6-5	ASSLGTGGTGELF
TRBJ2-3	TRBV11-2	ASSLAGADTQY
TRBJ2-5	TRBV5-1	ASSKLAGGIETQY
TRBJ1-2	TRBV30	AWSVVRGYT
TRBJ2-3	TRBV5-4	ASSSKAGRSTDTQY
TRBJ2-2	TRBV5-1	ASSRAVNTGELF
TRBJ2-7	TRBV7-9	ASSLGTGRHEQY
TRBJ1-2	TRBV11-2	ASSLGHPRQGANYGYT
TRBJ2-1	TRBV2	ASSGGGTPYNEQF
TRBJ2-5	TRBV20-1	SAGRETQY
TRBJ2-3	TRBV30	AWKFGRLNTDTQY
TRBJ2-5	TRBV9	ASSVAPDSQETQY
TRBJ2-7	TRBV7-2	ASSSGTGIGEQY
TRBJ2-3	TRBV7-2	ASSWPQGTQY
TRBJ1-2	TRBV29-1	SVEDGAGGNYGYT
TRBJ2-5	TRBV7-2	ASSSGLARRETQY
TRBJ2-3	TRBV2	ASSPGLAGY
TRBJ1-6	TRBV6-6	ASGQGNSPLH
TRBJ1-2	TRBV19	ASTGTGGTSNYGYT
TRBJ2-1	TRBV30	AWSAPGGPSLDEQF
TRBJ2-5	TRBV25-1	ASSRTGFQETQY
TRBJ2-7	TRBV7-8	ASSLELGLTREQY
TRBJ2-1	TRBV7-2	ASSRTSGAGRNEQF
TRBJ1-2	TRBV4-3	ASSQRTGGNYGYT
TRBJ1-5	TRBV19	ASSGLNQPQH
TRBJ2-5	TRBV7-2	ASSLEGIRETQY
TRBJ1-2	TRBV7-9	ASSLGNEGLHGYT
TRBJ1-4	TRBV11-2	ASSPRTATNEKLF
TRBJ1-1	TRBV4-3	ASSQDINTEAF
-	TRBV29-1	SVLAGGREQY
TRBJ2-3	TRBV12-5	ASGIGAGDTQY